Given below is one TCR beta chain in context. The data were obtained in a study of blood T cell repertoires in COVID-19. In the source study's methods: Amplification with reference gene primers provided the estimates of nucleated cell counts. Repertoires were generated with immunoSEQ multiplex PCR, while TCRdb's copy carries only in-frame clones and drops some. The V and J calls and clone size are taken from that table; D and trimming were inferred from the DNA. The sample contains approximately 210,000 clones, 76% of which appear only once. V was shortened by 4 bases and J by 10 bases, with 21 bases between the two germline ends. The CDR3 runs 16 residues. The germline CDR1 and CDR2 sequences are SGHDT and YYEEEE.

The rearrangement uses TRBV5-6 and TRBJ1-6; D possibly corresponds to TRBD1 (5 bases). The sequence derives from a woman aged 45-59 years with acute COVID-19. The sample consisted of PBMCs or T cells enriched from blood (not recorded which). The CDR3 DNA is TGTGCCAGCAGCGCGCAGCGGGGGTTGGGGAACTCACCCCTCCACTTT. Translation gives CASSAQRGLGNSPLHF.